Listed below are T cell receptor beta chains from one sample, sequenced in a study of control samples from healthy donors and cancer patients. TCRdb keeps only in-frame clones here, not all; method: immunoSEQ multiplex PCR. The top ten hold 9.5% to 13% of the sample, which has roughly 120,000 clones, 87% seen once. The material sequenced was blood. The receptors were gathered from a young man in good health. The CDR3 runs from the conserved cysteine through the conserved F or W. The order of the fields is J gene, clone size, D gene, V gene, CDR3 length, CDR3 DNA, CDR3 protein. A D gene is named only where the DNA matches it firmly. Size tells how often a clone was seen (once, few, many) or the class of an expanded clone, and some rows leave it out.

J gene: TRBJ1-2; clone size: NA; D gene: NA; V gene: TRBV3-1/TRBV3-2; CDR3 length: 13; CDR3 DNA: TGTGCCAGCAGCTTCGACGGCGGCAATGGCTACACCTTC; CDR3 protein: CASSFDGGNGYTF
J gene: TRBJ2-3; clone size: NA; D gene: NA; V gene: TRBV5-1; CDR3 length: 14; CDR3 DNA: TGCGCCAGCAGCTTGGGGGTAGCCCCAGATACGCAGTATTTT; CDR3 protein: CASSLGVAPDTQYF
J gene: TRBJ2-1; clone size: NA; D gene: NA; V gene: TRBV10-3; CDR3 length: 16; CDR3 DNA: TGTGCCATCAGTGAAGGAGGGGGTGCGGTTCGGAATGAGCAGTTCTTC; CDR3 protein: CAISEGGGAVRNEQFF
J gene: TRBJ1-5; clone size: NA; D gene: TRBD1; V gene: TRBV6-5; CDR3 length: 15; CDR3 DNA: TGTGCCACCATAGCCGGGACAGTCCCGAATCAGCCCCAGCATTTT; CDR3 protein: CATIAGTVPNQPQHF
J gene: TRBJ2-5; clone size: NA; D gene: NA; V gene: TRBV21-1; CDR3 length: 16; CDR3 DNA: TGTGCCAGCAGCAAACCCGGCGCCAGGGGGCTGAAGACCCAGTACTTC; CDR3 protein: CASSKPGARGLKTQYF
J gene: TRBJ2-7; clone size: NA; D gene: NA; V gene: TRBV5-8; CDR3 length: 14; CDR3 DNA: TGTGCCAGCAGCGCGATCGACGGCTTCGGGGAGCAGTACTTC; CDR3 protein: CASSAIDGFGEQYF
J gene: TRBJ2-6; clone size: NA; D gene: NA; V gene: TRBV30; CDR3 length: 16; CDR3 DNA: TGTGCCTGGAGTGATTACGGAGACTCTGGGGCCAACGTCCTGACTTTC; CDR3 protein: CAWSDYGDSGANVLTF
J gene: TRBJ1-2; clone size: NA; D gene: NA; V gene: TRBV10-3; CDR3 length: 12; CDR3 DNA: TGTGCCATCAGGGGCACGGGCTATGGCTACACCTTC; CDR3 protein: CAIRGTGYGYTF
J gene: TRBJ1-3; clone size: once; D gene: NA; V gene: TRBV7-2; CDR3 length: 13; CDR3 DNA: TGTGCCAGCAGCTCACTCTCTGGAAACACCATATATTTT; CDR3 protein: CASSSLSGNTIYF
J gene: TRBJ1-1; clone size: once; D gene: NA; V gene: TRBV20-1; CDR3 length: 14; CDR3 DNA: TGCAGTGCTAGTAAACCCGGTGGGGGACCTGAAGCTTTCTTT; CDR3 protein: CSASKPGGGPEAFF
J gene: TRBJ1-6; clone size: NA; D gene: NA; V gene: TRBV2; CDR3 length: 14; CDR3 DNA: TGTGCCAGCAGTGTGGAGGGTTATAATTCACCCCTCCACTTT; CDR3 protein: CASSVEGYNSPLHF
J gene: TRBJ1-1; clone size: NA; D gene: NA; V gene: TRBV13; CDR3 length: 15; CDR3 DNA: TGTGCCAGCAGCTTGACCAGGACTTGGAACACTGAAGCTTTCTTT; CDR3 protein: CASSLTRTWNTEAFF